This T cell receptor (beta chain) was retrieved from a study of cytomegalovirus exposure and HLA in healthy donors. General study results and limits: The likely origin of a cluster of highly shared sequence variants was a sequencing artifact. The records held CMV serostatus as the only immune exposure information.

Germline V CDR1 and CDR2: SQVTM, ANQGSEA. Unmatched junction bases numbered 8, after V lost 6 bases and J lost 10 bases. The CDR3 extends over 12 amino acids. Concerning this clone itself: Its matching antigen is unknown.

Primers included in the PCR were 60 Vbeta and 13 Jbeta primers. The table came from immunoSEQ multiplex PCR; TCRdb's copy has only in-frame clones and leaves some out. The sample lists about 150,000 clones, around 80% occurring once. The material sequenced was PBMCs. The source is a middle-aged man in good health and CMV-seropositive. This chain joins TRBV29-1 and TRBJ1-5; the match to TRBD1 covers 8 bases. This chain's CDR3 is CSVGTGGGPQHF. In DNA, the CDR3 is TGCAGCGTCGGGACAGGCGGAGGTCCCCAGCATTTT.